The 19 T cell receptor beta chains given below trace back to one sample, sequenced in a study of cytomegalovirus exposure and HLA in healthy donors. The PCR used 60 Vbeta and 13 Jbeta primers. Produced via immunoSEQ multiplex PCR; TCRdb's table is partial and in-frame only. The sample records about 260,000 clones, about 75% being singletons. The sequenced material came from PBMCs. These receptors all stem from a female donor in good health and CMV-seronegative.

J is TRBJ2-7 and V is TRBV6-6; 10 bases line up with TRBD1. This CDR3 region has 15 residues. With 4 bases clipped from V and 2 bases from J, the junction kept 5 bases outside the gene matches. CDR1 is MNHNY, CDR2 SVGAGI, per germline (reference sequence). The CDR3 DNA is TGTGCCAGCAGTTCCCGTGGACAGGGGGCCTACGAGCAGTACTTC. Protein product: CASSSRGQGAYEQYF.

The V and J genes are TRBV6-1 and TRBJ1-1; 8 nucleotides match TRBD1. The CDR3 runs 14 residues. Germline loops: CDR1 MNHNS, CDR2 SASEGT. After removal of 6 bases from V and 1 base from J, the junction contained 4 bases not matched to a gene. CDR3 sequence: CASRWTGKNTEAFF. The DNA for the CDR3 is TGTGCCAGCAGGTGGACAGGGAAGAACACTGAAGCTTTCTTT.

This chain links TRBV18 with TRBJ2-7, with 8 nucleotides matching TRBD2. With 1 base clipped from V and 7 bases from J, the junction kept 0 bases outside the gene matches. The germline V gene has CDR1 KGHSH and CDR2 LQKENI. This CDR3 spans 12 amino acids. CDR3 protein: CASSPLAGEQYF. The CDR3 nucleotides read TGTGCCAGCTCACCACTAGCGGGGGAGCAGTACTTC.

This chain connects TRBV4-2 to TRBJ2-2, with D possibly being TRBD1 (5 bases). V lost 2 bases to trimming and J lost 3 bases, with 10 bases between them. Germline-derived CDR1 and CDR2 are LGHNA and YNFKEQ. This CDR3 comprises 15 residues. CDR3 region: CASSQQSGYTGELFF. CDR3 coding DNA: TGTGCCAGCAGCCAACAGTCAGGGTACACCGGGGAGCTGTTTTTT.

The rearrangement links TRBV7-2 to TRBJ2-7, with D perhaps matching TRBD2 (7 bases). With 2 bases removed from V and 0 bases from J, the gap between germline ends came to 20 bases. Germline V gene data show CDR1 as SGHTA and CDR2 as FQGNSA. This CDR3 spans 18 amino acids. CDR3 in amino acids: CASSLKGGGSMSSYEQYF. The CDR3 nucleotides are TGTGCCAGCAGCTTAAAGGGGGGGGGATCCATGAGCTCCTACGAGCAGTACTTC.

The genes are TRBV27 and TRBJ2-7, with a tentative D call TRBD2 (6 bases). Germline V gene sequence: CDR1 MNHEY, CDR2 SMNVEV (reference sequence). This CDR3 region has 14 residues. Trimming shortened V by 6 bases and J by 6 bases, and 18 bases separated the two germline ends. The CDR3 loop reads CASSPAQGGGEQYF. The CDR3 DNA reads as TGTGCCAGCAGCCCCGCCCAGGGAGGAGGCGAGCAGTACTTC.

The CDR3 loop reads CASSQGTGDYEQYF. DNA for the CDR3: TGTGCCAGCAGCCAAGGGACAGGGGACTACGAGCAGTACTTC. The chain combines TRBV4-2 with TRBJ2-7; TRBD1 matches 9 bases. V dropped 1 base and J dropped 3; count of bases not matched to a gene: 1. From germline, CDR1 is LGHNA and CDR2 YNFKEQ. The CDR3 totals 14 residues.

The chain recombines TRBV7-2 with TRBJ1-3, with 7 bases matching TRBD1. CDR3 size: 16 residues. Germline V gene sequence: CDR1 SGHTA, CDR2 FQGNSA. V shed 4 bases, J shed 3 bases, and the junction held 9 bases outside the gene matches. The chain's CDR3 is CASSSKQGRGGNTIYF. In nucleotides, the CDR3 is TGTGCCAGCAGCTCCAAACAGGGGCGCGGTGGAAACACCATATATTTT.

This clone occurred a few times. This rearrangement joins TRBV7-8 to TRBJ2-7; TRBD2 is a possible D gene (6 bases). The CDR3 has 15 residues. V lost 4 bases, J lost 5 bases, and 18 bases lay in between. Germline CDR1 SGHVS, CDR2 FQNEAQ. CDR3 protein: CASSSTAGNNDEQYF. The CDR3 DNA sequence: TGTGCCAGCAGCTCCACGGCGGGGAACAACGACGAGCAGTACTTC. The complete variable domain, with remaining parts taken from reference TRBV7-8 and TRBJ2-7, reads GAGVSQSPRYKVAKRGQDVALRCDPISGHVSLFWYQQALGQGPEFLTYFQNEAQLDKSGLPSDRFFAERPEGSVSTLKIQRTQQEDSAVYLCASSSTAGNNDEQYFGPGTRLTVT.

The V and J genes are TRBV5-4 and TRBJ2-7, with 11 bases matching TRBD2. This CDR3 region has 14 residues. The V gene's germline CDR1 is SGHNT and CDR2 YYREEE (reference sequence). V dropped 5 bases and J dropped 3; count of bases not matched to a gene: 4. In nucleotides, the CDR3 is TGTGCCAGCAGTACTAGCGGGAGCGTCTACGAGCAGTACTTC. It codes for CASSTSGSVYEQYF.

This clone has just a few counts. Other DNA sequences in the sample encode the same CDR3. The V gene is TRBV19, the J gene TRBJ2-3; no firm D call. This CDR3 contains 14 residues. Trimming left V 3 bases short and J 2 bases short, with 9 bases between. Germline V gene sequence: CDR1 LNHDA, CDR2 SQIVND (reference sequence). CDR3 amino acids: CASSIPGSTDTQYF. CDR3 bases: TGTGCCAGTAGTATCCCCGGGTCCACAGATACGCAGTATTTT. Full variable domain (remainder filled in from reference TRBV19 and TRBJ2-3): DGGITQSPKYLFRKEGQNVTLSCEQNLNHDAMYWYRQDPGQGLRLIYYSQIVNDFQKGDIAEGYSVSREKKESFPLTVTSAQKNPTAFYLCASSIPGSTDTQYFGPGTRLTVL.

The chain's CDR3 is CASSLGPGGGNEQFF. CDR3 nucleotide sequence: TGTGCCAGCAGCCTAGGGCCAGGGGGAGGCAATGAGCAGTTCTTC. This sequence joins TRBV7-9 and TRBJ2-1; tentatively, D is TRBD1 (7 bases). Trimming stripped 5 bases from V and 6 bases from J, with 17 bases between. Germline V gene lookup returns CDR1 SEHNR and CDR2 FQNEAQ (reference sequence). This CDR3 comprises 15 residues.

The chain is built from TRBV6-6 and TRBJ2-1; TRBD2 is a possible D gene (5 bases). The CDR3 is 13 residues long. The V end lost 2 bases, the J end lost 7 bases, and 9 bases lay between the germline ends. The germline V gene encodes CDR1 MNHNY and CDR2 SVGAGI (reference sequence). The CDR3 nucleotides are TGTGCCAGCAGTTACCGGGATAGGAATGAGCAGTTCTTC. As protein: CASSYRDRNEQFF.

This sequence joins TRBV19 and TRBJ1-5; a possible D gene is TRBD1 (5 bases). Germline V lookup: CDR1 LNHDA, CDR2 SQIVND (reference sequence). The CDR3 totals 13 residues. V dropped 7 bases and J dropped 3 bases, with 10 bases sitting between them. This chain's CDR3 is CASTSGYNQPQHF. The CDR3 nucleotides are TGTGCCAGTACCTCAGGGTACAATCAGCCCCAGCATTTT.

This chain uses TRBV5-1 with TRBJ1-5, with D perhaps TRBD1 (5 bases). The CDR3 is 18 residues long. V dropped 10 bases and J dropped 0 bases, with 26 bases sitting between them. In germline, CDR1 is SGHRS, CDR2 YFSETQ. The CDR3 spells CAGPRGEKAADSNQPQHF. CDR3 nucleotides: TGCGCCGGACCTAGGGGTGAAAAGGCAGCCGATAGCAATCAGCCCCAGCATTTT.

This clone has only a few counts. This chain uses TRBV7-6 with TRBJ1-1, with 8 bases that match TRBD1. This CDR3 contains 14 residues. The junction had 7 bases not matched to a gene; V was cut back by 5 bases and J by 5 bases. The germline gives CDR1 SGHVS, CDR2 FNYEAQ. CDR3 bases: TGTGCCAGCAGCGTTGACAGGGGAGGTACTGAAGCTTTCTTT. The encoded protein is CASSVDRGGTEAFF.

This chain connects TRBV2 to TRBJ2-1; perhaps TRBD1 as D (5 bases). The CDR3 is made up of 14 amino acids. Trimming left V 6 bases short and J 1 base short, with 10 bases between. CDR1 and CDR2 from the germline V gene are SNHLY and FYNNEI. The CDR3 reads CASSAQGSYNEQFF. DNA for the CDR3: TGTGCCAGCAGCGCTCAGGGTTCCTACAATGAGCAGTTCTTC.

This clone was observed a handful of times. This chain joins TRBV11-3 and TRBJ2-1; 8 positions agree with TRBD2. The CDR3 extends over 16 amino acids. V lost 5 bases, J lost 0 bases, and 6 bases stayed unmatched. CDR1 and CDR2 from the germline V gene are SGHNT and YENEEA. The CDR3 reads CASSPGGESSYNEQFF. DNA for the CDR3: TGTGCCAGCAGCCCGGGGGGGGAGAGCTCCTACAATGAGCAGTTCTTC.

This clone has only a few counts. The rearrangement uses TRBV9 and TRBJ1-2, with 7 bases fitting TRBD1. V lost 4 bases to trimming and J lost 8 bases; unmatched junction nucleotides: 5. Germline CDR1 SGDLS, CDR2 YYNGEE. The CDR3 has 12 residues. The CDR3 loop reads CASSLDRAGYTF. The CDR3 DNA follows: TGTGCCAGCAGCCTCGACAGGGCGGGCTACACCTTC.